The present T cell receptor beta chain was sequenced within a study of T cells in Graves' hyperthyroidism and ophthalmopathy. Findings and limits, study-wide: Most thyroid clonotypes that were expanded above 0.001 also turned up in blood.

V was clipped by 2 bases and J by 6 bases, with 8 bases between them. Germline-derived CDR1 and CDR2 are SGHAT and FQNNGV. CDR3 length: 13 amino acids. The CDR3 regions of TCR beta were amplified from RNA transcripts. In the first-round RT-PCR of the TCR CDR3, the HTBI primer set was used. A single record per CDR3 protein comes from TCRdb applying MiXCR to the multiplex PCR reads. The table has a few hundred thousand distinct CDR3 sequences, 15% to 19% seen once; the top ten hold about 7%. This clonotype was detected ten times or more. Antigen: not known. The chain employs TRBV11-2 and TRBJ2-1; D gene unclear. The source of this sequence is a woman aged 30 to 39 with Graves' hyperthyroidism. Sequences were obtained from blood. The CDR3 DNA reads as TGTGCCAGCAGCTTAATAGTATTCAATGAGCAGTTCTTC. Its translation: CASSLIVFNEQFF.